The source of this TCR beta chain is a study of blood T cell repertoires in COVID-19. The overall study: Sites across the United States, Italy and Spain contributed samples from acute and convalescent COVID-19. T cells, B-cell-depleted T cells, or PBMCs provided the cDNA or gDNA that served as material.

Patients at the Seattle site were enrolled during active infection and followed longitudinally. Germline CDR1 SNHLY, CDR2 FYNNEI. This CDR3 spans 14 amino acids. V dropped 2 bases and J dropped 3 bases, with 9 bases sitting between them. Original handling: From reference gene primer amplification, estimates of nucleated cell counts were derived. This table comes from immunoSEQ multiplex PCR, and its TCRdb copy is limited to in-frame clones, with some not included. V, J and clone size were drawn from that table, and D and trimming were deduced from the DNA. This sample has around 220,000 clones, with 70% to 90% found just once.

The material sequenced was peripheral blood. The receptor comes from a woman aged 45-59 years with COVID-19, enrolled during active disease. The rearrangement links TRBV2 to TRBJ2-3; tentative D call: TRBD1 (6 bases). The CDR3 sequence: CASSELGATDTQYF. CDR3 DNA sequence: TGTGCCAGCAGTGAACTGGGGGCGACAGATACGCAGTATTTT.